The sequence of this TCR beta chain was determined in a study of blood T cell repertoires in COVID-19 (dated by TCRdb to the early 2020s). With respect to the entire study: Samples covering the acute and convalescent phases of COVID-19 were provided by collaborators in the United States, Italy and Spain. The prospective study material was composed of cDNA or gDNA derived from T cells, B-cell-depleted T cells, or PBMCs. Subjects who had been exposed to COVID-19, were actively infected with it, or had recovered from it provided the deeply sampled blood TCRbeta repertoires that made up the dataset. A freely available public database, intended as a resource for researchers studying the immune response to SARS-CoV-2, is where the repertoires were released. Samples were obtained from the ongoing ImmuneRACE study (first 160 participants) and from about 1,300 subjects provided by 6 global collaborators. Nearly every sample came with metadata listing a de-identified subject ID, COVID-19 status, age in years and sex. Where available, HLA class I and class II types were taken from metadata supplied by the sample provider and were not determined by assay-based typing. Broader findings and caveats from the paper: How much clinical and demographic metadata was included differed by source and by participant, and the metadata was provided uncurated.

Per the germline V gene, MNHEY is the CDR1 and SVGEGT is the CDR2. The V end loses 4 bases and the J end loses 0 bases, and a stretch of 12 bases separates them. The CDR3 starts with the cysteine, ends with the phenylalanine, and has 15 residues. Only CDR3 DNA remains: 45 bases, in frame from the first base. For this clone: What this receptor recognizes is not known. Base qualities are not at hand, and no much larger clone is one base apart.

TCRbeta CDR3 regions were amplified from genomic DNA by means of the immunoSEQ Assay, a bias-controlled multiplex PCR. In the original analysis: Nucleated cell counts per sample were estimated from amplification of reference gene primers within the assay. To quantify the absolute abundance of each unique TCRbeta CDR3 rearrangement, sequence reads were collapsed and filtered. For each sample, productive Simpson clonality was calculated by taking the square root of Simpson's diversity index across productive rearrangements. TCRdb carries this immuneACCESS record with in-frame sequences only. Its versions omit some clonotypes, under half of them owing to an unresolved V gene in the studies checked, with the rest unexplained. V and J calls and clone size come straight from that table; D and trimming were deduced from the DNA. The sample profile shows about 250,000 clones; 88% of them were found once. The ten largest clones capture approximately 3.4% of the sample.

In the prospective study, participants were about 18 to 90 years old, resided in fewer than 25 geographic areas of the United States, and were enrolled through a virtual design. To assign participants to cohorts, the prospective study relied on clinical history that participants themselves reported in a screening survey and a study questionnaire. A participant counted as exposed if, within 2 weeks of entering the study, that participant had been in contact with someone who had a PCR-confirmed or clinician-diagnosed COVID-19 case. In the prospective study, mobile phlebotomists collected whole blood, serum and a nasopharyngeal or oropharyngeal swab from each participant. Over a roughly 2-month period, participants in the prospective study had the option of providing additional blood draws and questionnaires. Blood samples from the prospective study were shipped frozen or at room temperature prior to DNA extraction.

The material sequenced was PBMCs or T cells enriched from blood (not recorded which). This receptor was obtained from a woman aged 40 to 50 who had been exposed to COVID-19. The V and J segments used are TRBV6-2 or TRBV6-3 and TRBJ1-2; the D segment cannot be called with confidence. The nucleotide sequence is given as TGTGCCAGCAGTTGGGCCAGCACTGCTAACTATGGCTACACCTTC. Its product reads: CASSWASTANYGYTF.